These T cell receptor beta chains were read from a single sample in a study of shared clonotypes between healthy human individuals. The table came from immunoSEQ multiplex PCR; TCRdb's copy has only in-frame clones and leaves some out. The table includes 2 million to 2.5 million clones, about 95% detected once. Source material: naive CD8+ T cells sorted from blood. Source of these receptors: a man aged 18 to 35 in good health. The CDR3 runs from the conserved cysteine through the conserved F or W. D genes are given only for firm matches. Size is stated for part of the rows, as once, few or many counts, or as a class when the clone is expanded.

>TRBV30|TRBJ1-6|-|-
CAWVADRASYNSPLHF
TGTGCCTGGGTCGCGGATCGAGCCTCCTATAATTCACCCCTCCACTTT
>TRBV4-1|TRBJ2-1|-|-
CASSQEGGGTPYNEQFF
TGCGCCAGCAGCCAAGAGGGCGGAGGGACACCCTACAATGAGCAGTTCTTC
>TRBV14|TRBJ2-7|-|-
CASSPETASYEQYF
TGTGCCAGCAGCCCTGAGACAGCTTCCTACGAGCAGTACTTC
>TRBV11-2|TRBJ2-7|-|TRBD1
CASSLLDRAYEQYF
TGTGCCAGCAGCTTACTCGACAGGGCCTACGAGCAGTACTTC
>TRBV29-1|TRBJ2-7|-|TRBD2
CSVEEALAGAAGEQYF
TGCAGCGTTGAAGAAGCTCTAGCGGGGGCGGCCGGCGAGCAGTACTTC
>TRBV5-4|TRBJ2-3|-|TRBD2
CASSSTSGRTDTQYF
TGTGCCAGCAGCTCGACTAGCGGTAGGACAGATACGCAGTATTTT
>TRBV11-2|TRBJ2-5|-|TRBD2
CASSLEPAGLQETQYF
TGTGCCAGCAGCTTAGAGCCAGCGGGGCTCCAAGAGACCCAGTACTTC
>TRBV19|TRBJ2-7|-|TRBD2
CASSIGTSGFEQYF
TGTGCCAGTAGTATTGGAACTAGCGGATTCGAGCAGTACTTC
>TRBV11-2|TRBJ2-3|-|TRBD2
CASSLARGTSGRTTDTQYF
TGTGCCAGCAGCTTAGCGAGGGGGACTAGCGGGAGGACCACAGATACGCAGTATTTT
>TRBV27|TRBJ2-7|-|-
CASSLQTGVHEQYF
TGTGCCAGCAGTTTACAAACTGGAGTCCACGAGCAGTACTTC
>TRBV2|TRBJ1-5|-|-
CASSDGSLSNQPQHF
TGTGCCAGCAGTGACGGTTCCTTAAGCAATCAGCCCCAGCATTTT
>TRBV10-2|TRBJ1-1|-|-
CASSRSQGYTEAFF
TGCGCCAGCAGTCGGTCCCAGGGGTACACTGAAGCTTTCTTT
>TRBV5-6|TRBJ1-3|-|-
CASSWGERLSGNTIYF
TGTGCCAGCAGCTGGGGGGAGAGACTCTCTGGAAACACCATATATTTT
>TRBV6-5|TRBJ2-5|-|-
CASSSQETQYF
TGTGCCAGCAGTAGCCAAGAGACCCAGTACTTC
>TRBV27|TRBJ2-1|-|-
CASSLEPPLGGAPGRAEQFF
TGTGCCAGCAGTTTAGAGCCCCCTTTGGGGGGAGCCCCAGGTAGGGCTGAGCAGTTCTTC
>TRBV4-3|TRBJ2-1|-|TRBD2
CASSRLAYAGGSYNEQFF
TGCGCCAGCAGCCGCCTGGCCTACGCGGGAGGCTCCTACAATGAGCAGTTCTTC
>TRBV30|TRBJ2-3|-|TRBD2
CAWNSHPGGTDTQYF
TGTGCCTGGAATAGTCACCCGGGGGGTACAGATACGCAGTATTTT
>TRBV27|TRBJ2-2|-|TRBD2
CASSSGTSPTGELFF
TGTGCCAGCAGCTCCGGGACTAGTCCCACCGGGGAGCTGTTTTTT
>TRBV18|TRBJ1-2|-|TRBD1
CASSPGQGGDYGYTF
TGTGCCAGCTCACCCGGACAGGGGGGGGACTATGGCTACACCTTC
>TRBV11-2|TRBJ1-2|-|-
CASSSPGAYGYTF
TGTGCCAGCAGCTCGCCTGGGGCGTATGGCTACACCTTC
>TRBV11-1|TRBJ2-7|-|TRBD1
CASSLLGQDYEQYF
TGTGCCAGCAGCTTACTTGGACAGGACTACGAGCAGTACTTC
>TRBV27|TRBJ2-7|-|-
CASSPLPLGTPYEQYF
TGTGCCAGCAGTCCCCTCCCACTAGGAACCCCCTACGAGCAGTACTTC
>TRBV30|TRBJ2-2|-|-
CAWSVRPGELFF
TGTGCCTGGAGTGTACGGCCCGGGGAGCTGTTTTTT
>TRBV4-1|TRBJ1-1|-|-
CASSQVNPVGGWEAFF
TGCGCCAGCAGCCAAGTGAATCCCGTAGGGGGGTGGGAAGCTTTCTTT
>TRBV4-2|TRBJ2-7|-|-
CASASLGLDEQYF
TGTGCCAGCGCCTCTTTAGGGCTCGACGAGCAGTACTTC
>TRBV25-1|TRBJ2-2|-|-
CAVYTGELFF
TGTGCCGTCTACACCGGGGAGCTGTTTTTT
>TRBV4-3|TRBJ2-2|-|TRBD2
CASSHLLAVAGGTGELFF
TGCGCCAGCAGCCACTTACTTGCCGTAGCGGGGGGTACCGGGGAGCTGTTTTTT
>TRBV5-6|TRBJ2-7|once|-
CASSHGQRAAYEQYF
TGTGCCAGCAGCCACGGACAGCGAGCTGCCTACGAGCAGTACTTC
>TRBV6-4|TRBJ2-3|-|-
CASSDYGDTQYF
TGTGCCAGCAGTGACTACGGAGATACGCAGTATTTT
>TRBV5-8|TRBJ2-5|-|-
CASSLYREETQYF
TGTGCCAGCAGCTTGTACAGGGAAGAGACCCAGTACTTC
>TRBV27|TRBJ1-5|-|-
CASSFLGQWDQPQHF
TGTGCCAGCAGTTTCCTCGGACAGTGGGATCAGCCCCAGCATTTT
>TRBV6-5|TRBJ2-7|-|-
CASSYTDTYEQYF
TGTGCCAGCAGTTACACGGACACCTACGAGCAGTACTTC
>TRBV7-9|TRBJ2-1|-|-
CASAAAQQFF
TGTGCCAGCGCCGCGGCGCAGCAGTTCTTC
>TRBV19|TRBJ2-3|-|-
CASSIFATTRDTQYF
TGTGCCAGTAGTATTTTTGCAACGACCCGGGATACGCAGTATTTT
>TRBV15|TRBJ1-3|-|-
CATRDTGTGNTIYF
TGTGCCACCAGGGATACAGGGACAGGAAACACCATATATTTT